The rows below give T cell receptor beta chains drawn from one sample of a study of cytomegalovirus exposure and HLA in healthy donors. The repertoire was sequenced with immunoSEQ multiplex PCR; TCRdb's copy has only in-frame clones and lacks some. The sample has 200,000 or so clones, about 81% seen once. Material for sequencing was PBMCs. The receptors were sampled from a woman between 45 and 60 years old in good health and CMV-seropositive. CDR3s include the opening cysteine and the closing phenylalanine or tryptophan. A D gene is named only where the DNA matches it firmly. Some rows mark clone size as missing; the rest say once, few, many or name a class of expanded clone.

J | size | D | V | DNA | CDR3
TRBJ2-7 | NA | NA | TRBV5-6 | TGTGCCAGCAGCTTACGAGACTACGAGCAGTACTTC | CASSLRDYEQYF
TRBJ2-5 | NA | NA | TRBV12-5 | TGTGCTAGTGGTTTGTCAGGGGCCCAAGAGACCCAGTACTTC | CASGLSGAQETQYF
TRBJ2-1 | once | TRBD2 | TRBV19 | TGTGCCAGTAGTATGGTCCTAGCGGGAGGCAATGAGCAGTTCTTC | CASSMVLAGGNEQFF
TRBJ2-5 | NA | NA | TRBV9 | TGTGCCAGCAGCGCCACAGGGATCGGAGAGACCCAGTACTTC | CASSATGIGETQYF
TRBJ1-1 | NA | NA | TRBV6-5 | TGTGCCAGCAGTTACTACGCAGGGGAGAACACTGAAGCTTTCTTT | CASSYYAGENTEAFF
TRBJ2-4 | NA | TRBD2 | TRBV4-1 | TGCGCCAGCAGCCACGTGGGCAGACTAGCCAAAAACAGTCAGTACTTC | CASSHVGRLAKNSQYF
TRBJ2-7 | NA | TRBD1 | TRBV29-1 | TGCAGCGTTGGGACAGGCTCCTACGAGCAGTACTTC | CSVGTGSYEQYF
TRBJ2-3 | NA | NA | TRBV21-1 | TGTGCCAGCAGCAAAGAGGGGATTTACACAGATACGCAGTATTTT | CASSKEGIYTDTQYF
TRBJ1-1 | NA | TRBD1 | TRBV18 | TGTGCCAGCTCACCTTCCCCAGGGGGGAACACTGAAGCTTTCTTT | CASSPSPGGNTEAFF
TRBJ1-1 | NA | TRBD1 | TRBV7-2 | TGTGCCAGCAGCTTAGCACCGGGACAGCTCACTGAAGCTTTCTTT | CASSLAPGQLTEAFF
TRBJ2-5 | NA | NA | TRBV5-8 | TGTGCCAGCAGCTTTAAGAGTCTAGCTAAGGAGACCCAGTACTTC | CASSFKSLAKETQYF
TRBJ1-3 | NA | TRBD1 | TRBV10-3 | TGTGCCATCAGTGAGGGAACAGGGGGCGGAAACACCATATATTTT | CAISEGTGGGNTIYF
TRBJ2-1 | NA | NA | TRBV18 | TGTGCCAGCACCAACCAGGGGAGCTCCTACAATGAGCAGTTCTTC | CASTNQGSSYNEQFF
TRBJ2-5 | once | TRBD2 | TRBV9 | TGTGCCAGCAGCCTCGGACTAGCGGGAGTCCGTTTCCAAGAGACCCAGTACTTC | CASSLGLAGVRFQETQYF
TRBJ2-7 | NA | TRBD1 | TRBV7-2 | TGTGCCAGCAGCCCACCGCCCGGGACAGGGGTCGAGCAGTACTTC | CASSPPPGTGVEQYF
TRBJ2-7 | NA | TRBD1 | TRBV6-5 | TGTGCCAGCAGAAGGGACAGGGGGAGAATGGGCGAGCAGTACTTC | CASRRDRGRMGEQYF
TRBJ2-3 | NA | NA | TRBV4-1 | TGCGCCAGCAGCCAAGGAGCGACGGTTAGCACAGATACGCAGTATTTT | CASSQGATVSTDTQYF
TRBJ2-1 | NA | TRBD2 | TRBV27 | TGTGCCAGCAGGCCTTTTAGCGGGAGGGGAGATGAGCAGTTCTTC | CASRPFSGRGDEQFF
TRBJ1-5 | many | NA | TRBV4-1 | TGCGCCAGCAGCCAACTCACAGGCGGCAATCAGCCCCAGCATTTT | CASSQLTGGNQPQHF
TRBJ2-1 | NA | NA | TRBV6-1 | TGTGCCACCTTCGTACGGAATGAGCAGTTCTTC | CATFVRNEQFF
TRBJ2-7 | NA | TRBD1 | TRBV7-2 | TGTGCCAGCAGCTTTACGGGACAGGGGATTACCTACGAGCAGTACTTC | CASSFTGQGITYEQYF
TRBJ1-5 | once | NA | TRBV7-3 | TGTGCCAGCAGCTTAGCGGGCGGCCCACCTCAGCCCCAGCATTTT | CASSLAGGPPQPQHF
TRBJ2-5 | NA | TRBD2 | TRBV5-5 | TGTGCCAGCAGCTTGGTTAGCGGGAGAAAGGGGGAGACCCAGTACTTC | CASSLVSGRKGETQYF
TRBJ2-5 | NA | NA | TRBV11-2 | TGTGCCAGCAGCTTAGCTTGGGGACACTCTCTCCAAGAGACCCAGTACTTC | CASSLAWGHSLQETQYF